This T cell receptor (beta chain) was recovered during a study of blood T cell repertoires in COVID-19. The repertoire was sequenced with immunoSEQ multiplex PCR; TCRdb's copy has only in-frame clones and lacks some. The profile shows just under 350,000 clones, 88% of them singletons. Input material: peripheral blood. This receptor was taken from a woman in her 70s with COVID-19, enrolled during active disease.

The CDR3 sequence is CASSGTANTEAFF. CDR3 DNA sequence: TGTGCCAGCAGCGGGACAGCGAACACTGAAGCTTTCTTT. This chain connects TRBV2 to TRBJ1-1; 7 positions agree with TRBD1. J was trimmed by 1 base and V by 6 bases; bases with no gene match: 2. The CDR3 sequence is 13 residues long. Germline V lookup: CDR1 SNHLY, CDR2 FYNNEI. Using reference TRBV2 and TRBJ1-1 for the parts outside the CDR3, the full variable domain is EPEVTQTPSHQVTQMGQEVILRCVPISNHLYFYWYRQILGQKVEFLVSFYNNEISEKSEIFDDQFSVERPDGSNFTLKIRSTKLEDSAMYFCASSGTANTEAFFGQGTRLTVV.